This T cell receptor (beta chain) was sequenced in a study of T cell repertoires in urothelial bladder cancer. About the research overall: Three lesions each were cT0, cTa, cT1, and cT2 or greater. Findings and limits, study-wide: In carcinoma specimens, a single clone made up to about 15% of infiltrating lymphocytes. Median T cells were approximately 5,700 in carcinoma and 25,000 to 30,000 in benign specimens.

Clones were read by immunoSEQ multiplex PCR, and TCRdb kept only the in-frame ones, dropping some. The data show around 11,000 clones, with 68% seen just once and 6.5% to 8.5% held by the top ten. The CDR3 is made up of 13 amino acids. Deletions cut 3 bases from V and 2 bases from J, with 8 bases between. Looked up from germline, CDR1 is GTSNPN and CDR2 is SVGIG (reference sequence). This clone has just one count. Its antigen is currently unknown. This receptor was identified in a human donor with a benign inflammatory bladder lesion. The chain combines TRBV30 with TRBJ1-5; D is perhaps TRBD1 (5 bases). The sequenced sample was tumor-infiltrating cells from bladder cancer. This chain's CDR3 is CAWRQGRNQPQHF. As DNA, the CDR3 is TGTGCCTGGAGGCAGGGCCGCAATCAGCCCCAGCATTTT.